This T cell receptor (beta chain) was identified in a study of blood T cell repertoires in COVID-19. Germline assignment: CDR1 SGHTA and CDR2 FQGNSA. V was pared by 5 bases and J by 4 bases, with 17 bases of the junction left unmatched. The CDR3 runs to 19 residues. Clones were read by immunoSEQ multiplex PCR, and TCRdb kept only the in-frame ones, dropping some. The sample includes 300,000 to 350,000 clones, approximately 91% seen only once; the top ten take 3.9%. The TCR was taken from a woman in her 30s who had been exposed to COVID-19. The V and J genes are TRBV7-2 and TRBJ1-4, with 9 bases that match TRBD1. Source material: PBMCs or T cells enriched from blood (not recorded which). This CDR3 reads CASSLLAPGQGLLNEKLFF. In DNA, the CDR3 is TGTGCCAGCAGCCTACTAGCCCCGGGACAGGGCCTCCTTAATGAAAAACTGTTTTTT.